This TCR beta chain was profiled in a study of blood T cell repertoires in COVID-19. Study-wide background: Specimens from acute and convalescent COVID-19 originated in the United States, Italy and Spain. PBMCs, B-cell-depleted T cells, or T cells provided the cDNA or gDNA that made up the material.

In the authors' workflow: Nucleated cell counts were estimated from reference gene primer amplification. Repertoires were generated with immunoSEQ multiplex PCR, while TCRdb's copy carries only in-frame clones and drops some. The V and J calls and clone size come from that table; D and trimming were worked out from the DNA. The repertoire holds more than 65,000 clones, over 65% seen once, with roughly a third in the top ten. Looked up from germline, CDR1 is LNHDA and CDR2 is SQIVND (reference sequence). The CDR3 length is 14 residues. Trimming took off 5 bases at V and 0 bases at J, with 10 bases between the two ends.

Sequencing was performed on peripheral blood. The rearrangement links TRBV19 to TRBJ1-1; D unresolved. The clonotype originates from a woman in her sixties or seventies with acute or convalescent COVID-19. CDR3: CASSPWRVNTEAFF. For the CDR3, the DNA is TGTGCCAGTAGTCCCTGGAGGGTGAACACTGAAGCTTTCTTT.